This entry describes one T cell receptor (beta chain). What it recognizes is unknown. Whole-study findings and limits: Tumor memory CD4+ T cell TCR gene usage clustered with blood and lymph node memory CD4+ cells and lymph node naive CD4+ cells.

Full-length variable regions came from constant-region reverse primers plus semi-nested Nested Universal Primer A PCR. TCRdb reprocessed the 5' RACE reads via MiXCR and lists one record per CDR3 protein. Among about 50,000 distinct CDR3 sequences, 28% were seen once, and the ten largest hold about 2.2%. Trimming took 4 bases from V and 1 from J, leaving 15 bases between them. Germline V gives CDR1 SGHRS, CDR2 YFSETQ. The CDR3 consists of 15 residues. CD25-based Treg depletion was applied to purified naive CD4+ T cells. This TCR derives from a female donor with breast cancer. This chain connects TRBV5-1 to TRBJ2-7; the D gene could be TRBD1 or TRBD2 (5 bases each). Sequenced sample: naive CD4+ T cells sorted from blood. Subset of the sample: naive CD4+ T cells, CD4+CD45RA+CD25-. The CDR3 nucleotides read TGCGCCAGCAGCATAGAACCGGGACGGTCCTACGAGCAGTACTTC. It codes for CASSIEPGRSYEQYF.